The rows below give T cell receptor beta chains drawn from one sample of a study of identical twins. Each CDR3 protein is one row after TCRdb ran MiXCR on the 5' RACE reads. The data contain around 680,000 distinct CDR3 sequences, approximately 9% of them seen just once; the ten biggest clones take up roughly 0.97%. The same data also went into a second study, on yellow fever vaccine responses in identical twins.

Specimen: PBMCs. These receptors were obtained from a woman aged 18-35 years in good health. The CDR3 runs from the conserved cysteine through the conserved F or W. Each record gives: D gene, V gene, J gene, clone size, CDR3 protein, CDR3 DNA. A D gene is named only where the DNA matches it firmly. Size tells how often a clone was seen (once, few, many) or the class of an expanded clone, and some rows leave it out.

>-|TRBV11-2|TRBJ2-5|-
CASSLVGRTSVGTQYF
TGTGCCAGCAGCTTAGTGGGGCGGACGAGCGTTGGGACCCAGTACTTC
>-|TRBV29-1|TRBJ2-4|-
CSVPDSDSIQYF
TGCAGCGTTCCGGACAGCGACAGCATTCAGTACTTC
>TRBD1|TRBV11-2|TRBJ2-3|few
CASSLERAGGGTQYF
TGTGCCAGCAGCTTAGAGCGAGCAGGGGGCGGTACGCAGTATTTT
>TRBD1|TRBV4-1|TRBJ2-1|many
CASSQLTGTGANSYNEQFF
TGCGCCAGCAGCCAACTGACCGGGACAGGGGCCAACTCCTACAATGAGCAGTTCTTC
>-|TRBV6-2/TRBV6-3|TRBJ2-4|few
CASSYEAIGKNIQYF
TGTGCCAGCAGTTACGAGGCGATCGGCAAAAACATTCAGTACTTC
>-|TRBV6-2/TRBV6-3|TRBJ2-7|many
CASSYSQVLGPLGEQYF
TGTGCCAGCAGTTACTCCCAAGTTTTGGGACCTCTCGGCGAGCAGTACTTC
>TRBD1|TRBV7-7|TRBJ2-2|many
CASSPWTGMDTGELFF
TGTGCTAGCAGCCCATGGACAGGGATGGACACCGGGGAGCTGTTTTTT
>TRBD1|TRBV5-1|TRBJ2-7|-
CASSPLESQGAWSYEQYF
TGCGCCAGCAGCCCTTTAGAATCACAGGGGGCATGGTCCTACGAGCAGTACTTC
>-|TRBV28|TRBJ2-3|few
CASSPGPGPDTQYF
TGTGCCAGCAGTCCCGGTCCGGGACCAGATACGCAGTATTTT
>-|TRBV29-1|TRBJ2-2|few
CSVGMVTGNTGELFF
TGCAGCGTCGGAATGGTGACAGGGAACACCGGGGAGCTGTTTTTT
>-|TRBV29-1|TRBJ2-7|few
CSVEDSYTEEQYF
TGCAGCGTTGAAGATTCGTACACAGAGGAGCAGTACTTC
>TRBD1|TRBV9|TRBJ2-3|-
CASSVVEGGEYF
TGTGCCAGCAGCGTAGTTGAAGGGGGCGAGTATTTT
>-|TRBV7-2|TRBJ2-5|-
CASSLGGLASETQYF
TGTGCCAGCAGCTTAGGGGGACTCGCTTCGGAGACCCAGTACTTC
>TRBD2|TRBV27|TRBJ2-1|-
CASSPGLGGYNEQFF
TGTGCCAGCAGCCCCGGACTAGGCGGGTACAATGAGCAGTTCTTC
>-|TRBV4-1|TRBJ2-5|-
CASSHNTGAVSETQYF
TGCGCCAGCAGCCATAACACGGGAGCAGTATCAGAGACCCAGTACTTC
>-|TRBV9|TRBJ2-2|few
CASSVGGSITGELFF
TGTGCCAGCAGCGTCGGAGGGAGTATCACCGGGGAGCTGTTTTTT
>TRBD1|TRBV30|TRBJ2-4|-
CAWSAGTGKYF
TGTGCCTGGAGCGCCGGGACAGGGAAGTACTTC
>-|TRBV4-3|TRBJ2-7|-
CASSQDRTGTAYEQYF
TGCGCCAGCAGCCAAGACCGAACCGGGACCGCCTACGAGCAGTACTTC
>-|TRBV11-2|TRBJ2-1|-
CASSLDRGLYSGPYNEQFF
TGTGCCAGCAGCTTAGACAGGGGCCTATACTCGGGCCCCTACAATGAGCAGTTCTTC
>-|TRBV4-2|TRBJ2-5|many
CASSQVGVKGQPYF
TGTGCCAGCAGCCAGGTGGGGGTTAAGGGCCAACCATACTTC
>TRBD2|TRBV20-1|TRBJ2-5|-
CSARALAGAATQYF
TGCAGTGCTAGGGCCCTAGCGGGAGCCGCGACCCAGTACTTC
>-|TRBV5-1|TRBJ1-5|few
CASSFQENNQPQHF
TGCGCCAGCAGCTTCCAGGAGAACAATCAGCCCCAGCATTTT
>-|TRBV20-1|TRBJ2-7|few
CSARDRSRGVVYEQYF
TGCAGTGCTAGAGATCGGTCGCGCGGGGTGGTCTACGAGCAGTACTTC
>-|TRBV7-9|TRBJ1-1|-
CASSSRRLEAFF
TGTGCCAGCAGCTCAAGACGGCTAGAAGCTTTCTTT
>-|TRBV12-3/TRBV12-4|TRBJ2-7|-
CASSSDRFYEQYF
TGTGCCAGCAGTTCTGACAGGTTCTACGAGCAGTACTTC
>TRBD1|TRBV12-3/TRBV12-4|TRBJ2-1|many
CASREGQGKYNEQFF
TGTGCCAGCAGGGAGGGACAGGGCAAATACAATGAGCAGTTCTTC
>-|TRBV4-3|TRBJ2-2|few
CASSQFRGSTGELFF
TGCGCCAGCAGCCAATTCAGGGGTAGCACCGGGGAGCTGTTTTTT
>TRBD1|TRBV9|TRBJ2-2|-
CASSAEDRVWSGELFF
TGTGCCAGCAGCGCGGAAGACAGGGTATGGTCCGGGGAGCTGTTTTTT
>-|TRBV29-1|TRBJ2-1|-
CSVEALGGNEQFF
TGCAGCGTTGAAGCTTTAGGGGGAAATGAGCAGTTCTTC
>-|TRBV28|TRBJ2-5|few
CASSLSSGQFQETQYF
TGTGCCAGCAGTTTATCCTCCGGACAGTTCCAAGAGACCCAGTACTTC
>TRBD1|TRBV3-1|TRBJ2-2|few
CASSQKRVQGAYTGELFF
TGTGCCAGCAGCCAGAAAAGGGTCCAGGGGGCGTACACCGGGGAGCTGTTTTTT
>TRBD1|TRBV7-6|TRBJ1-4|-
CASSGTGGRSNEKLFF
TGTGCCAGCAGTGGGACAGGGGGGAGGTCTAATGAAAAACTGTTTTTT
>-|TRBV29-1|TRBJ2-5|many
CSVRGTGLETQYF
TGCAGCGTTCGGGGAACGGGGCTAGAGACCCAGTACTTC
>TRBD2|TRBV2|TRBJ2-5|-
CASRGLAGDPPWETQYF
TGTGCCAGCAGAGGACTAGCGGGAGACCCACCATGGGAGACCCAGTACTTC
>-|TRBV6-1|TRBJ1-1|few
CASTWGISTEAFF
TGTGCCAGCACCTGGGGGATAAGCACTGAAGCTTTCTTT
>TRBD2|TRBV6-2/TRBV6-3|TRBJ2-1|-
CASIPKTGSGGFTRSNEQFF
TGTGCCAGCATTCCTAAAACGGGTAGCGGGGGATTCACCCGCTCGAATGAGCAGTTCTTC
>-|TRBV24-1|TRBJ2-2|-
CATSDFWVFSAGELFF
TGTGCCACCAGTGATTTCTGGGTCTTTTCAGCCGGGGAGCTGTTTTTT
>TRBD1|TRBV5-1|TRBJ1-1|-
CASSPGQGSSEAFF
TGCGCCAGCAGCCCGGGACAGGGGAGTTCTGAAGCTTTCTTT
>-|TRBV12-3/TRBV12-4|TRBJ1-2|many
CASRSGSNYGYTF
TGTGCCAGCCGTTCGGGGTCTAACTATGGCTACACCTTC
>-|TRBV7-2|TRBJ2-1|-
CASSLDGTQYNEQFF
TGTGCCAGCAGCTTAGACGGGACCCAATACAATGAGCAGTTCTTC
>-|TRBV20-1|TRBJ1-5|many
CSARWRGGEIEPQHF
TGCAGTGCTAGATGGCGAGGGGGGGAGATTGAGCCCCAGCATTTT
>-|TRBV20-1|TRBJ1-2|few
CSARDRDKNYGYTF
TGCAGTGCTAGAGATAGGGACAAGAACTATGGCTACACCTTC
>TRBD1|TRBV10-3|TRBJ2-2|few
CAIHRDRGSGELFF
TGTGCCATCCACCGGGACAGGGGGTCCGGGGAGCTGTTTTTT
>-|TRBV2|TRBJ2-7|-
CASRLGDVSYEQYF
TGTGCCAGCAGATTGGGGGACGTTTCCTACGAGCAGTACTTC